The rows below give T cell receptor beta chains drawn from one sample of a study of blood T cell repertoires in COVID-19. Using immunoSEQ multiplex PCR, the repertoire was profiled, and TCRdb retains in-frame clones only, with some absent. Of 45,000 to 70,000 clones listed, roughly 86% were seen once; the top ten hold more than 8%. The sequenced sample was peripheral blood. Every receptor here comes from a woman older than 75 with acute or convalescent COVID-19. CDR3s include the opening cysteine and the closing phenylalanine or tryptophan. The D gene is left open where the match is weak. Some rows have no size entry. The others give once, few or many, or a class for an expanded clone.

j_call clone_size d_call v_call cdr3_nt cdr3_aa
TRBJ2-1 . TRBD2 TRBV2 TGTGCCAGCAGCGAGCGGGAGGTGTCCTACAATGAGCAGTTCTTC CASSEREVSYNEQFF
TRBJ1-4 . . TRBV27 TGTGCCAGCAGTTCGCGGATGCGAGAAAAACTGTTTTTT CASSSRMREKLFF
TRBJ2-7 . TRBD1 TRBV5-6 TGTGCCAGCAGCTGGGGACAGGAGCAGTACTTC CASSWGQEQYF
TRBJ2-1 . TRBD2 TRBV18 TGTGCCAGCTCACCAGGGACTAGCCCCTACAATGAGCAGTTCTTC CASSPGTSPYNEQFF
TRBJ1-5 . TRBD1 TRBV7-8 TGTGCCAGCAGCTCCGGACAGGGCAAACAGCCCCAGCATTTT CASSSGQGKQPQHF
TRBJ1-5 . . TRBV10-2 TGCGCCAGTGGGGGGGGACGAGGGAATCAGCCCCAGCATTTT CASGGGRGNQPQHF
TRBJ2-7 . TRBD1 TRBV3-1/TRBV3-2 TGTGCCAGCAGCCAAGTGGGACAGGTGTCCTACGAGCAGTACTTC CASSQVGQVSYEQYF
TRBJ1-5 . . TRBV11-2 TGTGCCAGCAGCTTAGCAGGTGGCAATCAGCCCCAGCATTTT CASSLAGGNQPQHF
TRBJ2-1 . . TRBV4-1 TGCGCCAGCAGCCAAGGCAGGGTCGACAATGAGCAGTTCTTC CASSQGRVDNEQFF
TRBJ1-5 . . TRBV28 TGTGCCAGCAGTTTTTCAGGTTTAGGCAATCAGCCCCAGCATTTT CASSFSGLGNQPQHF
TRBJ2-5 once TRBD1 TRBV5-1 TGCGCCAGCAGCCCCGGGACAGGTCAAGAGACCCAGTACTTC CASSPGTGQETQYF
TRBJ1-2 . . TRBV28 TGTGCCAGCAGTTTATCGTTTTCTTCGGGCTATGGCTACACCTTC CASSLSFSSGYGYTF
TRBJ1-1 . TRBD1 TRBV2 TGTGCCAGCAGGGCCGCACAGGGGCCCAAGGCGAACACTGAAGCTTTCTTT CASRAAQGPKANTEAFF
TRBJ2-2 . . TRBV5-4 TGTGCCAGCAGCTTGGATTTCAGGATCAACACCGGGGAGCTGTTTTTT CASSLDFRINTGELFF
TRBJ2-5 . TRBD1 TRBV5-1 TGCGCCAGCAGAAGACAGGGGGGGTCAGAGACCCAGTACTTC CASRRQGGSETQYF
TRBJ2-5 . TRBD2 TRBV20-1 TGCAGTGCTAGTAGTCAGCGGGGGAGAACTCAAGAGACCCAGTACTTC CSASSQRGRTQETQYF
TRBJ2-7 . . TRBV24-1 TGTGCCACCAGTTTCGGGTATAGCTCCTACGAGCAGTACTTC CATSFGYSSYEQYF
TRBJ1-1 once . TRBV6-5 TGTGCCAGCAGTTACTCACAGGTCGTGAATGAAGCTTTCTTT CASSYSQVVNEAFF
TRBJ1-2 . . TRBV18 TGTGCCAGCTCACCAGCGTCGGAGTACTATGGCTACACCTTC CASSPASEYYGYTF
TRBJ2-1 . . TRBV7-2 TGTGCCAGCAGCTTAACGCTCTCCCCGGGATTGGGATACAATGAGCAGTTCTTC CASSLTLSPGLGYNEQFF
TRBJ2-1 . . TRBV21-1 TGTGCCAGCAGCAGACAAACTAGCGGGAATTCCAATGAGCAGTTCTTC CASSRQTSGNSNEQFF
TRBJ1-1 . TRBD1 TRBV6-5 TGTGCCAGCAGCTACACAGGGGGCACTGAAGCTTTCTTT CASSYTGGTEAFF
TRBJ2-1 . TRBD2 TRBV27 TGTGCCAGCAGTTCCCCTCAAGCGGGGATCTACAATGAGCAGTTCTTC CASSSPQAGIYNEQFF
TRBJ2-2 . TRBD2 TRBV3-1/TRBV3-2 TGTGCCAGCAGCCAAGATAAACTAGCGGGGAACACCGGGGAGCTGTTTTTT CASSQDKLAGNTGELFF
TRBJ2-5 . TRBD1 TRBV5-4 TGTGCCAGCAGCCGAAAACGGGACAGCCAAGAGACCCAGTACTTC CASSRKRDSQETQYF
TRBJ2-2 . . TRBV18 TGTGCCAGCTCACTCCAGAACACCGGGGAGCTGTTTTTT CASSLQNTGELFF
TRBJ1-4 . . TRBV28 TGTGCCAGCAGTTTATGGGGCAGGAATAATGAAAAACTGTTTTTT CASSLWGRNNEKLFF
TRBJ1-6 . . TRBV14 TGTGCCAGCAGCCAAGAACGGGGGGCTCGGTCACCCCTCCACTTT CASSQERGARSPLHF
TRBJ2-3 . . TRBV5-4 TGTGCCAGCAGCCGTACAGGGAACACAGATACGCAGTATTTT CASSRTGNTDTQYF
TRBJ1-2 . . TRBV4-1 TGCGCCAGCAGCCAAGATTTGGCAGAAATAACTAACTATGGCTACACCTTC CASSQDLAEITNYGYTF
TRBJ2-1 . TRBD2 TRBV2 TGTGCCAGCAGTGAAGGCGGGGGGACCTACAATGAGCAGTTCTTC CASSEGGGTYNEQFF
TRBJ1-1 . . TRBV12-3/TRBV12-4 TGTGCCAGCAGTGCAGGAGGCGGCGCTGAAGCTTTCTTT CASSAGGGAEAFF
TRBJ1-5 . . TRBV19 TGTGCCAGTAAAACTCGCGAAGGGAGGGGGATCAGGGATAGCAATCAGCCCCAGCATTTT CASKTREGRGIRDSNQPQHF
TRBJ1-4 . . TRBV28 TGTGCCAGCAGACAAATCGTGGGGCGAACTAATGAAAAACTGTTTTTT CASRQIVGRTNEKLFF
TRBJ2-3 . TRBD2 TRBV11-2 TGTGCCAGCAGCCAGAAAAGAGGGGCGGGGGGCACAGATACGCAGTATTTT CASSQKRGAGGTDTQYF
TRBJ1-5 once TRBD1 TRBV11-2 TGTGCCAGCAGCCCAGGAGTGGGACAGGGGGTTCAGCCCCAGCATTTT CASSPGVGQGVQPQHF
TRBJ1-2 . . TRBV9 TGTGCCAGCAGCCCGAACCGCGATTATGGCTACACCTTC CASSPNRDYGYTF
TRBJ1-3 . TRBD1 TRBV7-6 TGTGCCAGCAGCTTGGGACAGGGCTACGGAAACACCATATATTTT CASSLGQGYGNTIYF
TRBJ1-5 . . TRBV19 TGTGCCAGTAGTATGGGCCAGAGCCCCCAGCATTTT CASSMGQSPQHF
TRBJ1-2 . . TRBV19 TGTGCCAGTTCCACGTACGGCTATGGCTACACCTTC CASSTYGYGYTF
TRBJ2-2 . TRBD1 TRBV9 TGTGCCAGCACCGGGACAGGGTTAGGCGGGGAGCTGTTTTTT CASTGTGLGGELFF
TRBJ2-7 . . TRBV3-1/TRBV3-2 TGTGCCAGCAGCCAAGCCGGGAGCTACGAGCAGTACTTC CASSQAGSYEQYF
TRBJ1-6 . . TRBV30 TGTGCCTGGAGTCGAGGACAGACAAACCCTTCACCCCTCCACTTT CAWSRGQTNPSPLHF
TRBJ2-3 . TRBD1 TRBV5-5 TGTGCCAGCAGCTTAAGGACAGGGGCGGATACGCAGTATTTT CASSLRTGADTQYF
TRBJ2-1 once . TRBV12-3/TRBV12-4 TGTGCCAGCAGCTCACTTTACAATGAGCAGTTCTTC CASSSLYNEQFF
TRBJ2-3 . TRBD2 TRBV5-1 TGCGCCAGCAGCCTGCCGCTGGGACTAGGTGCAGATACGCAGTATTTT CASSLPLGLGADTQYF
TRBJ1-1 few . TRBV4-1 TGCGCCAGCAGCCAAGTCCCCTACAGGGCGAACACTGAAGCTTTCTTT CASSQVPYRANTEAFF
TRBJ1-1 . TRBD1 TRBV28 TGTGCCAGCATAACAGGGGTAGGGACTGAAGCTTTCTTT CASITGVGTEAFF
TRBJ1-5 . . TRBV27 TGTGCCAGCAGTCATCAGGGCCGGGGGGACGGCAATCAGCCCCAGCATTTT CASSHQGRGDGNQPQHF
TRBJ2-1 . . TRBV2 TGTGCCAGCAGGGACGGGGACTCCTACAATGAGCAGTTCTTC CASRDGDSYNEQFF
TRBJ2-1 . TRBD1 TRBV3-1/TRBV3-2 TGTGCCAGCAGCCGGAACAGGGGAGTTGAGCAGTTCTTC CASSRNRGVEQFF
TRBJ1-2 . TRBD1 TRBV27 TGTGCCAGCAGTTCCTCGACAGGGGGGGATGGCTACACCTTC CASSSSTGGDGYTF
TRBJ1-3 . . TRBV5-1 TGCGCCAGCAGCTTCGGGGGTATGGAGGGAAACACCATATATTTT CASSFGGMEGNTIYF
TRBJ1-6 few TRBD1 TRBV6-5 TGTGCCAGCAGGAATAACAGGGGGCTCTTTTCACCCCTCCACTTT CASRNNRGLFSPLHF
TRBJ2-7 few TRBD2 TRBV10-3 TGTGCCATCGGTGCGGGAGGTAGGGGGGAGCAGTACTTC CAIGAGGRGEQYF
TRBJ2-2 . TRBD2 TRBV5-4 TGTGCCAGCAGTCGTAGCGGGAGGGGAATTAACGGGGAGCTGTTTTTT CASSRSGRGINGELFF
TRBJ2-3 once TRBD1 TRBV5-1 TGCGCCAGCAGCGTAGACAGGGGGGCAGATACGCAGTATTTT CASSVDRGADTQYF
TRBJ1-6 . TRBD1 TRBV2 TGTGCCAGCAGTAAGGGACAGAATAATTCACCCCTCCACTTT CASSKGQNNSPLHF
TRBJ2-7 . TRBD1 TRBV19 TGTGCCAGTAGTTTGACAGGGGGGAAGGACGAGCAGTACTTC CASSLTGGKDEQYF